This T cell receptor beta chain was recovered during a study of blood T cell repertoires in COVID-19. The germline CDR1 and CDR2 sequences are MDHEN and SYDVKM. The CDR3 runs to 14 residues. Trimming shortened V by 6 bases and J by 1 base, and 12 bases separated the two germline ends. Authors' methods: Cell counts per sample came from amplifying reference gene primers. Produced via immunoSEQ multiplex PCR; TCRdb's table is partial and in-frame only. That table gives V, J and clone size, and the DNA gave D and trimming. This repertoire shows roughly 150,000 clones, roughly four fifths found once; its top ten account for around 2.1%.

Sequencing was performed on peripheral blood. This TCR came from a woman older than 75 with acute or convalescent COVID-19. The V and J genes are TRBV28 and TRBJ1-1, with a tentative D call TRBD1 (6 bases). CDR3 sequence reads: CASSPRTANTEAFF. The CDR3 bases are TGTGCCAGCAGCCCCCGGACAGCGAACACTGAAGCTTTCTTT. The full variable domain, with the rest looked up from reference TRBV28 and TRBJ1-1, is DVKVTQSSRYLVKRTGEKVFLECVQDMDHENMFWYRQDPGLGLRLIYFSYDVKMKEKGDIPEGYSVSREKKERFSLILESASTNQTSMYLCASSPRTANTEAFFGQGTRLTVV.